These T cell receptor beta chains were read from a single sample in a study of T cell clonotyping in hematopoietic cell transplantation. Sequencing used immunoSEQ multiplex PCR; TCRdb keeps in-frame clones, though not all of them. The data show roughly 16,000 clones, about 90% seen once. What was sequenced was peripheral blood mononuclear cells. Receptors were obtained from a man aged 35 to 55 in good health. Some clones in this sample may be carry-over from other donors' samples. CDR3s leave out the opening cysteine and the closing phenylalanine or tryptophan. The D gene is left open where the match is weak. Where a row states a size, it is once, few, many or the class of an expanded clone; other rows omit it.

clone_size j_call v_call d_call cdr3_aa
NA TRBJ2-5 TRBV2 TRBD2 ASQRSSGIKETQY
NA TRBJ2-5 TRBV7-6 NA ASSSLGGQPETQY
NA TRBJ1-6 TRBV7-2 NA ASSLVTDYNSPLH
NA TRBJ1-4 TRBV28 TRBD1 ASSPGQGYEKLF
NA TRBJ2-3 TRBV27 TRBD2 ASSFLLAGTDTQY
NA TRBJ1-3 TRBV29-1 NA SARDSGNTIY
NA TRBJ1-2 TRBV13 NA ASSLDRSYGYT
NA TRBJ1-5 TRBV10-3 TRBD1 ATSTGIGSNQPQH
once TRBJ2-7 TRBV6-1 TRBD2 ASSEGAAGALYEQY
NA TRBJ2-7 TRBV25-1 TRBD2 ASRLAASYEQY
NA TRBJ1-5 TRBV27 NA ASGQGRQPQH
NA TRBJ1-6 TRBV7-2 NA ASSPQSPSYNSPLH
NA TRBJ2-5 TRBV6-1 NA ASSEVYTYETQY
NA TRBJ2-7 TRBV29-1 NA SALGVVYEQY
NA TRBJ1-1 TRBV25-1 NA ASVRVTGTEAF
NA TRBJ1-5 TRBV7-2 NA ASSWTENQPQH
NA TRBJ1-4 TRBV5-4 NA ASKEGPNEKLF
NA TRBJ2-1 TRBV29-1 NA SVATNNEQF
once TRBJ2-7 TRBV20-1 NA SVRSTNEQY
NA TRBJ2-7 TRBV9 NA ASSGVASPPGEQY
NA TRBJ1-5 TRBV28 NA ASSPKYSNQPQH
once TRBJ2-2 TRBV7-6 TRBD1 ASSLAGGQGADTGELF
NA TRBJ2-7 TRBV14 TRBD1 ASSQERGTGSGEQY
few TRBJ1-1 TRBV5-4 NA ASSLAAAAGNTEAF
NA TRBJ1-3 TRBV6-1 NA ASSPDRNTIY
once TRBJ2-2 TRBV11-2 NA ASSRQAGNTGELF
NA TRBJ2-1 TRBV7-2 NA ASSPGAFEQF
NA TRBJ1-1 TRBV4-3 TRBD1 ASSQGTGSSEAF
NA TRBJ2-7 TRBV28 NA ASRHSPNYEQY
NA TRBJ2-2 TRBV6-4 NA ASRGQTGELF
NA TRBJ1-2 TRBV5-1 TRBD1 ASSAGTGVYGYT
NA TRBJ2-1 TRBV7-3 NA ASSVDSYNEQF
NA TRBJ2-5 TRBV7-2 NA ASSSTWGRTQETQY
once TRBJ1-5 TRBV4-1 TRBD1 ASSRGQGERNQPQH
NA TRBJ2-7 TRBV6-1 TRBD1 ASRPGQGHEQY
NA TRBJ1-1 TRBV5-6 NA ASSLWSSLENTEAF
once TRBJ1-2 TRBV2 NA ASSEVDTISYGYT
NA TRBJ2-3 TRBV7-2 NA ASSLLGNTDTQY
NA TRBJ1-1 TRBV7-9 NA ASSLGENTEAF
NA TRBJ1-6 TRBV5-4 NA ASTELVEVGSSPLH
NA TRBJ2-2 TRBV9 NA ASSVGSSNTGELF
NA TRBJ1-6 TRBV18 NA ASSSKRLDNSPLH
NA TRBJ2-7 TRBV4-1 NA ASSSAGGYEQY
NA TRBJ2-7 TRBV2 NA ASSDRASSYEQY
NA TRBJ2-5 TRBV19 TRBD1 ASSILWDRAETQY
NA TRBJ1-5 TRBV2 TRBD1 ASKGQGYQPQH
NA TRBJ2-7 TRBV6-1 NA ASSETGLGNEQY
NA TRBJ2-4 TRBV13 NA ASSPLDGFVAKNIQY
NA TRBJ2-1 TRBV23-1 TRBD1 ASSHLGQGLVAEQF
NA TRBJ2-1 TRBV30 NA AWGGRNEQF
NA TRBJ1-2 TRBV18 NA ASSDDIYGYT
NA TRBJ2-2 TRBV7-6 NA ASSHSEEIGELF
NA TRBJ2-3 TRBV30 NA AWRPGLHTDTQY
NA TRBJ2-6 TRBV6-4 NA ASSEGGSSGANVLT
NA TRBJ1-5 TRBV7-6 TRBD1 ASSLGQGGTQPQH
once TRBJ2-3 TRBV5-5 TRBD2 ASSPSGGAPDTQY
NA TRBJ2-3 TRBV6-6 NA ALRAGGRTDTQY
NA TRBJ2-7 TRBV28 NA ASTSPKVPEQY
once TRBJ1-1 TRBV6-1 NA ASRPGADKAF